These 10 T cell receptor beta chains were all obtained from the same sample, sequenced in a study of control samples from healthy donors and cancer patients. Generated by immunoSEQ multiplex PCR, the TCRdb table keeps only in-frame clones and is missing some. The sample contains some 130,000 clones, 90% of which appear only once. Sequences were obtained from blood. The source of these receptors is a man aged 35-49 years in good health.

This clone was counted a single time. J is TRBJ1-2 and V is TRBV6-5; TRBD1 might be the D (6 bases). CDR3 size: 12 residues. With 9 bases removed from V and 4 bases from J, the gap between germline ends came to 12 bases. Germline assignment: CDR1 MNHEY and CDR2 SVGAGI. CDR3 loop: CASGRTVYGYTF. CDR3 bases: TGTGCCAGTGGTAGGACAGTCTATGGCTACACCTTC.

This chain connects TRBV5-1 to TRBJ1-2; tentative D call: TRBD1 (5 bases). The germline V and J ends were trimmed by 3 bases and 7 bases, with 19 bases remaining between them. This CDR3 has 15 amino acids. The germline V gene has CDR1 SGHRS and CDR2 YFSETQ. CDR3 nucleotides: TGCGCCAGCAGCTCCAGAGTGGGGGATGCAAGTGGCTACACCTTC. It encodes CASSSRVGDASGYTF.

This sequence joins TRBV2 and TRBJ1-5, with TRBD1 matching over 9 bases. Germline CDR1 is SNHLY and CDR2 is FYNNEI. The CDR3 covers 14 residues. After removal of 9 bases from V and 7 bases from J, the junction contained 10 bases not matched to a gene. The CDR3: CASKTGQGYQPQHF. DNA for the CDR3: TGTGCCAGTAAGACGGGACAGGGTTACCAGCCCCAGCATTTT. The whole variable domain, remainder taken from reference TRBV2 and TRBJ1-5, is EPEVTQTPSHQVTQMGQEVILRCVPISNHLYFYWYRQILGQKVEFLVSFYNNEISEKSEIFDDQFSVERPDGSNFTLKIRSTKLEDSAMYFCASKTGQGYQPQHFGDGTRLSIL.

The chain recombines TRBV13 with TRBJ2-7, with D perhaps TRBD1 or TRBD2 (6 bases each). CDR3 length: 16 residues. Trimming pared 3 bases from V and 3 bases from J, leaving 18 bases between. Per the germline V gene, CDR1 is PRHDT and CDR2 is FYEKMQ (reference sequence). This CDR3 reads CASSFVCRGRHYEQYF. The CDR3 DNA sequence: TGTGCCAGCAGCTTTGTCTGCCGGGGGCGACACTACGAGCAGTACTTC. The full variable domain, its missing parts supplied by reference TRBV13 and TRBJ2-7, is AAGVIQSPRHLIKEKRETATLKCYPIPRHDTVYWYQQGPGQDPQFLISFYEKMQSDKGSIPDRFSAQQFSDYHSELNMSSLELGDSALYFCASSFVCRGRHYEQYFGPGTRLTVT.

This clone came up once. The gene calls are TRBV5-1 and TRBJ2-1; TRBD2 matches at 8 bases. CDR3 length equals 15 residues. Trimming at V came to 6 bases and at J to 4 bases, leaving 9 bases not matched to a gene. The germline V gene has CDR1 SGHRS and CDR2 YFSETQ. CDR3 in amino acids: CASTPSGGVYNEQFF. In DNA, the CDR3 is TGCGCCAGCACCCCATCCGGGGGGGTGTACAATGAGCAGTTCTTC.

The chain combines TRBV6-5 with TRBJ1-1; D is unclear. The germline CDR1 and CDR2 sequences are MNHEY and SVGAGI. The CDR3 is 14 amino acids. Trimming stripped 0 bases from V and 5 bases from J, with 10 bases between. This CDR3 reads CASSYSGELTEAFF. The DNA for the CDR3 is TGTGCCAGCAGTTACTCTGGGGAGTTGACTGAAGCTTTCTTT.

This clone was seen just once. The rearrangement uses TRBV24-1 and TRBJ2-1, with D unresolved. Trimming left V 3 bases short and J 2 bases short, with 10 bases between. The CDR3 contains 15 residues. The germline gives CDR1 KGHDR, CDR2 SFDVKD. CDR3 DNA: TGTGCCACCAGTGATGGCGCGCGGACCTACAATGAGCAGTTCTTC. Amino acid sequence: CATSDGARTYNEQFF.

This chain connects TRBV30 to TRBJ2-2; possible D gene TRBD2, 5 bases. V was shortened by 0 bases and J by 6 bases, with 11 bases between the two germline ends. Germline values: CDR1 GTSNPN, CDR2 SVGIG (reference sequence). CDR3 length equals 14 residues. CDR3 DNA sequence: TGTGCCTGGAGTGTACTTGTCGGGGCCGGGGAGCTGTTTTTT. It yields the protein CAWSVLVGAGELFF.

The V call is TRBV5-1, the J call TRBJ2-7; D is unclear. Looked up from germline, CDR1 is SGHRS and CDR2 is YFSETQ. Trimming took off 0 bases at V and 2 bases at J, with 12 bases between the two ends. The CDR3 has 15 amino acids. DNA of the CDR3: TGCGCCAGCAGCTTGGAGGCAGCTAAGCCCTACGAGCAGTACTTC. Amino acid sequence: CASSLEAAKPYEQYF.

The J gene is TRBJ2-5, the V gene TRBV19; no clear D gene. With 2 bases removed from V and 7 bases from J, the gap between germline ends came to 14 bases. The germline V gene has CDR1 LNHDA and CDR2 SQIVND (reference sequence). The CDR3 has 14 residues. The CDR3, as DNA: TGTGCCAGTAGTATATTACCGGTACCAGGGACCCAGTACTTC. It is translated as CASSILPVPGTQYF.